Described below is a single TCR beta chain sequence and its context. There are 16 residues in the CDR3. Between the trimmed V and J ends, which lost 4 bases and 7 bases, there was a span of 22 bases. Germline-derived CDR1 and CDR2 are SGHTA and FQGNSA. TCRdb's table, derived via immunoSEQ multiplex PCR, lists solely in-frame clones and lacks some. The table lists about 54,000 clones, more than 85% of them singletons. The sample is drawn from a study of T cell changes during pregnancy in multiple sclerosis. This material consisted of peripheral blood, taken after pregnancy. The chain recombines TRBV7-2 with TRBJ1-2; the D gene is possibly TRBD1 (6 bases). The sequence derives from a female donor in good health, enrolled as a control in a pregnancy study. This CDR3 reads CASSSPRDTRSGGYTF. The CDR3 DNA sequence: TGTGCCAGCAGCTCCCCCCGGGACACCCGATCCGGTGGCTACACCTTC.